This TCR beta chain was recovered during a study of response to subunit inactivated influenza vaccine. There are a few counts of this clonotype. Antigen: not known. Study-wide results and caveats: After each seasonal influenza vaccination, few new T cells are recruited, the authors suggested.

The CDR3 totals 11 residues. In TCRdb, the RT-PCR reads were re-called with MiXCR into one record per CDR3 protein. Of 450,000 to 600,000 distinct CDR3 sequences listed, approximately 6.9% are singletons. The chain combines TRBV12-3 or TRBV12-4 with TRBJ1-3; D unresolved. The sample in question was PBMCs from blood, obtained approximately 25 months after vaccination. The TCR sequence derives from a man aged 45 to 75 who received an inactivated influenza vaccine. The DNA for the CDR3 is TGTGCTCGGAGTCCTGGAAACACCATATATTTT. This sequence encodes CARSPGNTIYF.